Listed below are T cell receptor beta chains from one sample, sequenced in a study of blood T cell repertoires in COVID-19. Repertoires were generated with immunoSEQ multiplex PCR, while TCRdb's copy carries only in-frame clones and drops some. The table shows around 300,000 clones, with roughly 90% occurring only once. Input material: peripheral blood. These receptors came from a woman aged 50 to 65 with active or convalescent COVID-19. CDR3s include the opening cysteine and the closing phenylalanine or tryptophan. A D gene is named only where the DNA matches it firmly. Only some rows state a clone size, as once, few, many or a class for expanded clones.

D: TRBD2
length: 16
J: TRBJ2-1
V: TRBV5-6
size: NA
DNA: TGTGCCAGCAGACTTAGCGGGGGGGCCAGCTACAATGAGCAGTTCTTC
CDR3: CASRLSGGASYNEQFF

D: TRBD1
length: 14
J: TRBJ2-7
V: TRBV7-2
size: NA
DNA: TGTGCCAGCAGCTCATACAGGGGTTCCTACGAGCAGTACTTC
CDR3: CASSSYRGSYEQYF

D: TRBD1
length: 16
J: TRBJ1-1
V: TRBV5-4
size: NA
DNA: TGTGCCAGCAGCCCCCCCGGGAACAGGGGCATCACTGAAGCTTTCTTT
CDR3: CASSPPGNRGITEAFF

D: NA
length: 14
J: TRBJ2-2
V: TRBV19
size: NA
DNA: TGTGCCAGTAACATCAGGGGTGGGAGCGGGGAGCTGTTTTTT
CDR3: CASNIRGGSGELFF

D: NA
length: 17
J: TRBJ2-3
V: TRBV4-2
size: NA
DNA: TGTGCCAGCAGCCAAGATCGTGCGAGGGGGAACACAGATACGCAGTATTTT
CDR3: CASSQDRARGNTDTQYF

D: TRBD2
length: 19
J: TRBJ2-2
V: TRBV15
size: NA
DNA: TGTGCCACCAGCCCGAGAAGAGGGGCTAGCGGGAGGGCAACCGGGGAGCTGTTTTTT
CDR3: CATSPRRGASGRATGELFF

D: NA
length: 13
J: TRBJ1-3
V: TRBV28
size: NA
DNA: TGTGCCAGCAGTAAGCGCTCTGGAAACACCATATATTTT
CDR3: CASSKRSGNTIYF

D: TRBD1
length: 15
J: TRBJ1-2
V: TRBV13
size: NA
DNA: TGTGCCAGCAGCATTAGACAGGGAACTAACTATAGCTACACCTTC
CDR3: CASSIRQGTNYSYTF

D: NA
length: 15
J: TRBJ2-3
V: TRBV7-3
size: NA
DNA: TGTGCCAGCAGCTTATCTGGCAGGGGCACAGATACGCAGTATTTT
CDR3: CASSLSGRGTDTQYF

D: TRBD2
length: 14
J: TRBJ2-5
V: TRBV18
size: NA
DNA: TGTGCCAGCTCGCCACTAGCGGGGGATGAGACCCAGTACTTC
CDR3: CASSPLAGDETQYF

D: NA
length: 16
J: TRBJ2-5
V: TRBV7-9
size: once
DNA: TGTGCCAGCAGCTTAGCCTCTTCGAGGAATCTAGAGACCCAGTACTTC
CDR3: CASSLASSRNLETQYF

D: TRBD2
length: 19
J: TRBJ2-2
V: TRBV15
size: NA
DNA: TGTGCCACCAGCAGAGGCGATAGCGGGAGGGCCGGGCGGACCGGGGAGCTGTTTTTT
CDR3: CATSRGDSGRAGRTGELFF

D: NA
length: 11
J: TRBJ2-2
V: TRBV5-1
size: NA
DNA: TGCGCCAGCAGGTTTTCGGGAGAGCTGTTTTTT
CDR3: CASRFSGELFF

D: TRBD1
length: 17
J: TRBJ2-7
V: TRBV10-3
size: NA
DNA: TGTGCCATCAGTGGCCCCCACACAGGGGGCAGCTCCTACGAGCAGTACTTC
CDR3: CAISGPHTGGSSYEQYF

D: NA
length: 15
J: TRBJ2-1
V: TRBV27
size: NA
DNA: TGTGCCAGCAGTAAGGGAGGGGGAATTTACAATGAGCAGTTCTTC
CDR3: CASSKGGGIYNEQFF

D: NA
length: 14
J: TRBJ2-3
V: TRBV11-2
size: NA
DNA: TGTGCCAGCAGCTTACGGAGCGGCACAGATACGCAGTATTTT
CDR3: CASSLRSGTDTQYF

D: TRBD1
length: 15
J: TRBJ2-7
V: TRBV28
size: NA
DNA: TGTGCCAGCAGTCCAACCCTGGGACAGTCCTACGAGCAGTACTTC
CDR3: CASSPTLGQSYEQYF

D: NA
length: 16
J: TRBJ2-1
V: TRBV5-1
size: NA
DNA: TGCGCCAGCAGCCCGGGGATCCAGAGCTCCTACAATGAGCAGTTCTTC
CDR3: CASSPGIQSSYNEQFF

D: TRBD1
length: 15
J: TRBJ2-1
V: TRBV6-5
size: NA
DNA: TGTGCCAGCAGTCCTACAGGGGGCGCCCACAATGAGCAGTTCTTC
CDR3: CASSPTGGAHNEQFF

D: NA
length: 16
J: TRBJ1-1
V: TRBV19
size: NA
DNA: TGTGCCAGTAGTATAATCCCCGACACTTCGAACACTGAAGCTTTCTTT
CDR3: CASSIIPDTSNTEAFF

D: TRBD2
length: 18
J: TRBJ2-3
V: TRBV7-2
size: once
DNA: TGTGCCAGCAGCTTAGCCGGGACTAGCGGAACTAGCACAGATACGCAGTATTTT
CDR3: CASSLAGTSGTSTDTQYF

D: TRBD1
length: 16
J: TRBJ1-1
V: TRBV6-8
size: NA
DNA: TGTGCCAGCAGTCAAGACAGGGGGCAGAGGGGGACTGAAGCTTTCTTT
CDR3: CASSQDRGQRGTEAFF

D: NA
length: 16
J: TRBJ2-7
V: TRBV7-7
size: NA
DNA: TGTGCTAGCAGATGCAAATTATTGGACTGCGCGCTGGAGCAGTACTTC
CDR3: CASRCKLLDCALEQYF

D: TRBD1
length: 13
J: TRBJ1-1
V: TRBV7-9
size: NA
DNA: TGTGCCAGCAGCTTAACGGGACAGGGTGAAGCTTTCTTT
CDR3: CASSLTGQGEAFF

D: TRBD2
length: 16
J: TRBJ2-7
V: TRBV4-1
size: NA
DNA: TGCGCCAGCAGCCAAGATCGGAGCGGGAGCTCCTACGAGCAGTACTTC
CDR3: CASSQDRSGSSYEQYF

D: NA
length: 14
J: TRBJ1-1
V: TRBV5-6
size: NA
DNA: TGTGCCAGCAGCTTTCCGTCAGGGAACACTGAAGCTTTCTTT
CDR3: CASSFPSGNTEAFF

D: NA
length: 14
J: TRBJ1-4
V: TRBV4-3
size: NA
DNA: TGCGCCAGCAGCCAAGGACAGTTTAATGAAAAACTGTTTTTT
CDR3: CASSQGQFNEKLFF

D: NA
length: 14
J: TRBJ2-2
V: TRBV6-6
size: NA
DNA: TGTGCCAGCATCCCGACAGTTAACACCGGGGAGCTGTTTTTT
CDR3: CASIPTVNTGELFF

D: TRBD2
length: 14
J: TRBJ2-3
V: TRBV7-9
size: NA
DNA: TGTGCCAGCAGCCTCCTCCGAGCGGGACCTACGCAGTATTTT
CDR3: CASSLLRAGPTQYF

D: NA
length: 15
J: TRBJ1-3
V: TRBV7-9
size: NA
DNA: TGTGCCAGCAGCTCAGGGATTATGGTAGGAAACACCATATATTTT
CDR3: CASSSGIMVGNTIYF

D: TRBD1
length: 14
J: TRBJ2-7
V: TRBV3-1/TRBV3-2
size: NA
DNA: TGTGCCAGCACTGACCGGGACAGCACCTACGAGCAGTACTTC
CDR3: CASTDRDSTYEQYF

D: TRBD1
length: 16
J: TRBJ1-1
V: TRBV3-1/TRBV3-2
size: NA
DNA: TGTGCCAGCAGCCCGAGACAGGGGTTAAGGGGCACTGAAGCTTTCTTT
CDR3: CASSPRQGLRGTEAFF

D: NA
length: 15
J: TRBJ1-2
V: TRBV15
size: NA
DNA: TGTGCCACCAGCAGAGAGGGCAGCTATAACTATGGCTACACCTTC
CDR3: CATSREGSYNYGYTF

D: NA
length: 16
J: TRBJ2-2
V: TRBV3-1/TRBV3-2
size: NA
DNA: TGTGCCAGCAGCACTCGAGGGACACCGAACACCGGGGAGCTGTTTTTT
CDR3: CASSTRGTPNTGELFF

D: NA
length: 16
J: TRBJ2-1
V: TRBV7-2
size: once
DNA: TGTGCCAGCAGCTTCCTCCATGAGAGCTCCTACAATGAGCAGTTCTTC
CDR3: CASSFLHESSYNEQFF

D: TRBD2
length: 16
J: TRBJ2-3
V: TRBV7-2
size: NA
DNA: TGTGCCAGCAGCTTCCAAGGACTAGCTAGCACAGATACGCAGTATTTT
CDR3: CASSFQGLASTDTQYF

D: TRBD1
length: 14
J: TRBJ2-7
V: TRBV7-2
size: NA
DNA: TGTGCCAGCAGCCCGACAGGGATTCTCTACGAGCAGTACTTC
CDR3: CASSPTGILYEQYF

D: NA
length: 13
J: TRBJ2-5
V: TRBV30
size: NA
DNA: TGTGCCTGGAATCTTGTCTTTCAAGAGACCCAGTACTTC
CDR3: CAWNLVFQETQYF

D: TRBD1
length: 14
J: TRBJ1-5
V: TRBV19
size: NA
DNA: TGTGCCAGTAGTATTCGGGACAGGGGGCAGCCCCAGCATTTT
CDR3: CASSIRDRGQPQHF

D: NA
length: 14
J: TRBJ1-4
V: TRBV6-5
size: NA
DNA: TGTGCCAGCAATATCAGGCTAACTAATGAAAAACTGTTTTTT
CDR3: CASNIRLTNEKLFF

D: NA
length: 14
J: TRBJ1-5
V: TRBV21-1
size: NA
DNA: TGTGCCAGCAGCTTAATATGGCCCCGTCAGCCCCAGCATTTT
CDR3: CASSLIWPRQPQHF